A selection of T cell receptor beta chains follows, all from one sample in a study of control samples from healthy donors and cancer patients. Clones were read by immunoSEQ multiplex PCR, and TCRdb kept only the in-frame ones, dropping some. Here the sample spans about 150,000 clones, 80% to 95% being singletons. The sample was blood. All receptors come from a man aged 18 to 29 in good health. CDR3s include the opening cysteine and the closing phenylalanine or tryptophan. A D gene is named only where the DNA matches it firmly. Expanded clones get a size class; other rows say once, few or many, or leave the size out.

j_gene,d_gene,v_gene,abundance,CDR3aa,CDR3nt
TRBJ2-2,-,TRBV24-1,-,CATSLSGAGELFF,TGTGCCACCAGTCTCTCGGGGGCCGGGGAGCTGTTTTTT
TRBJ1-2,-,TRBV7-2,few,CASSLNPGDGYTF,TGTGCCAGCAGCTTAAATCCTGGGGATGGCTACACCTTC
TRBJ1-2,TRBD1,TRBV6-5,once,CASRSTGGWGYTF,TGTGCCAGCAGGTCCACAGGGGGCTGGGGCTACACCTTC
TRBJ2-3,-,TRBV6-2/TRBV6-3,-,CASSSDSPPADTQYF,TGTGCCAGCAGTTCGGACTCCCCCCCGGCAGATACGCAGTATTTT
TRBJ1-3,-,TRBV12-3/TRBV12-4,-,CASSFGLNTIYF,TGTGCCAGCAGTTTCGGGCTAAACACCATATATTTT
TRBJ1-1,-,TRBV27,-,CASSLGGGMNTEAFF,TGTGCCAGCAGTTTGGGAGGGGGAATGAACACTGAAGCTTTCTTT
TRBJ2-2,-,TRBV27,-,CASSLGRTGELFF,TGTGCCAGCAGCCTAGGGAGGACCGGGGAGCTGTTTTTT
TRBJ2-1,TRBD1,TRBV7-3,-,CASSGVRGRGLNEQFF,TGTGCCAGCAGCGGAGTCAGGGGGCGAGGACTCAATGAGCAGTTCTTC
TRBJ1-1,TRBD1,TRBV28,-,CASWGQGDWTEAFF,TGTGCCAGCTGGGGACAGGGGGATTGGACTGAAGCTTTCTTT
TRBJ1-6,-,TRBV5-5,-,CASSLTRVNSPLHF,TGTGCCAGCAGCTTAACGAGGGTGAATTCACCCCTCCACTTT
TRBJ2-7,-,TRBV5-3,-,CARSPPERFNYEQYF,TGTGCCAGAAGCCCCCCGGAAAGATTCAACTACGAGCAGTACTTC
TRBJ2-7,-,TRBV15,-,CATSRGFDEQYF,TGTGCCACCAGCAGAGGGTTTGACGAGCAGTACTTC
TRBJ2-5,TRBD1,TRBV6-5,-,CASSYFTGADQETQYF,TGTGCCAGCAGTTACTTCACAGGGGCCGACCAAGAGACCCAGTACTTC
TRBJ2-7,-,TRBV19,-,CASSTADLAFYEQYF,TGTGCCAGTAGTACGGCGGATCTGGCCTTCTACGAGCAGTACTTC
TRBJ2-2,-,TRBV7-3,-,CASSLIPGAGELFF,TGTGCCAGCAGCTTAATACCGGGGGCCGGGGAGCTGTTTTTT
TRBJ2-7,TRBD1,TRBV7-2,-,CASEPGTGGPYEQYF,TGTGCCAGCGAACCGGGGACAGGGGGCCCCTACGAGCAGTACTTC
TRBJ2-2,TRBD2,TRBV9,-,CASSLSLAGTNTGELFF,TGTGCCAGCAGCCTTTCATTAGCGGGCACGAACACCGGGGAGCTGTTTTTT
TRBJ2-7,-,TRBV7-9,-,CASSLGGERPLEQYF,TGTGCCAGCAGCTTAGGAGGAGAGAGACCCCTCGAGCAGTACTTC
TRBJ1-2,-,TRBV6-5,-,CASSYLARQFNYGYTF,TGTGCCAGCAGTTACTTGGCTAGGCAGTTCAACTATGGCTACACCTTC
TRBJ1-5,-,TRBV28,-,CASSRQDNQPQHF,TGTGCCAGCAGTAGACAGGACAATCAGCCCCAGCATTTT
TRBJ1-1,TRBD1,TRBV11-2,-,CASSLARGLYRGTEAFF,TGTGCCAGCAGCTTGGCCAGGGGGCTATATCGGGGCACTGAAGCTTTCTTT
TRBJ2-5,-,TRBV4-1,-,CASSQGVEETQYF,TGCGCCAGCAGCCAAGGGGTAGAGGAGACCCAGTACTTC
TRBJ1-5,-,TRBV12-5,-,CASGQGTHQPQHF,TGTGCTAGTGGTCAGGGAACCCATCAGCCCCAGCATTTT
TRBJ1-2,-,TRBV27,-,CASSPGGGRGYTF,TGTGCCAGCAGTCCGGGGGGAGGGCGAGGCTACACCTTC
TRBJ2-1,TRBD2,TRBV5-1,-,CASSLVAGSGRSYNEQFF,TGCGCCAGCAGCTTGGTAGCGGGTAGCGGGAGATCCTACAATGAGCAGTTCTTC
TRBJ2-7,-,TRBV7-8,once,CASTSGGPYEQYF,TGTGCCAGCACCTCCGGGGGTCCCTACGAGCAGTACTTC
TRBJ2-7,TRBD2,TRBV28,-,CASSFSLAATWQYF,TGTGCCAGCAGTTTCAGCCTAGCGGCTACCTGGCAGTACTTC
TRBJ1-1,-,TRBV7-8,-,CASTKGGPWDTEAFF,TGTGCCAGCACCAAAGGGGGGCCGTGGGACACTGAAGCTTTCTTT
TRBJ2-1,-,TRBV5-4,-,CASSRDSGYNEQFF,TGTGCCAGCAGCCGGGACTCCGGGTACAATGAGCAGTTCTTC
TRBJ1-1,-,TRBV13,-,CASSPGGPMNTEAFF,TGTGCCAGCAGCCCCGGGGGGCCTATGAACACTGAAGCTTTCTTT
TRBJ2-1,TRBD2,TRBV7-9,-,CASSRREGRNEQFF,TGTGCCAGCAGCCGGCGGGAGGGCCGGAATGAGCAGTTCTTC
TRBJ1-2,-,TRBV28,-,CASSLYSGYGYTF,TGTGCCAGCAGTTTATACTCGGGCTATGGCTACACCTTC
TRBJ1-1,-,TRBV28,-,CASSPMVGIQNTEAFF,TGTGCCAGCAGTCCAATGGTAGGGATTCAGAACACTGAAGCTTTCTTT
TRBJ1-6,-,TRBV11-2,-,CASSFAVPMGEALHF,TGTGCCAGCAGCTTTGCGGTACCGATGGGTGAAGCCCTCCACTTT
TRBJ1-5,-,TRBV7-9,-,CASSLGTLNSNQPQHF,TGTGCCAGCAGCTTAGGGACACTCAATAGCAATCAGCCCCAGCATTTT
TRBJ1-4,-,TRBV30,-,CAWSVGEKLFF,TGTGCCTGGAGTGTCGGAGAAAAACTGTTTTTT
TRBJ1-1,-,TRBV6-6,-,CASSYGGATTEAFF,TGTGCCAGCAGTTACGGGGGGGCGACCACTGAAGCTTTCTTT
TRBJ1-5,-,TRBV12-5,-,CASGFDRWGQPQHF,TGTGCTAGTGGTTTCGACAGGTGGGGTCAGCCCCAGCATTTT
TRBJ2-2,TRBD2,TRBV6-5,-,CASSYSTSGSSGELFF,TGTGCCAGCAGTTACAGTACTAGCGGGAGTTCCGGGGAGCTGTTTTTT
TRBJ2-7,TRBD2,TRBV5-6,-,CASSLRLAGDTYEQYF,TGTGCCAGCAGCTTACGACTAGCGGGGGATACCTACGAGCAGTACTTC
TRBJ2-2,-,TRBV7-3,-,CASSLGLNTGELFF,TGTGCCAGCAGCTTAGGATTGAACACCGGGGAGCTGTTTTTT
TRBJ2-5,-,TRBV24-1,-,CATSDDGPNQETQYF,TGTGCCACCAGTGATGACGGGCCAAACCAAGAGACCCAGTACTTC
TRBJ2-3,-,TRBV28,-,CASSSLIVADTQYF,TGTGCCAGCAGTTCGTTAATTGTCGCAGATACGCAGTATTTT
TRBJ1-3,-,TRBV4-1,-,CASSQDGRGRSGNTIYF,TGCGCCAGCAGCCAAGATGGAAGGGGCAGGTCTGGAAACACCATATATTTT
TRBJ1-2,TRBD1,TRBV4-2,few,CASSLQGGGGGYTF,TGTGCCAGCAGCCTACAGGGGGGAGGCGGGGGCTACACCTTC
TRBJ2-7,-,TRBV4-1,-,CASSQQLAGAYEQYF,TGCGCCAGCAGCCAACAACTAGCAGGTGCCTACGAGCAGTACTTC
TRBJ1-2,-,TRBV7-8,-,CASSGSSGYGYTF,TGTGCCAGCAGCGGCAGTTCGGGGTATGGCTACACCTTC
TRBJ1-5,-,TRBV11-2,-,CASSNERGVGGNQPQHF,TGTGCCAGCAGCAACGAGAGGGGGGTAGGGGGCAATCAGCCCCAGCATTTT
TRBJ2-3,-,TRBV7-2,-,CASSLIRSTDTQYF,TGTGCCAGCAGCTTAATCCGCAGCACAGATACGCAGTATTTT
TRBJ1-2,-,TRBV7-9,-,CASSLAGSYGYTF,TGTGCCAGCAGCTTAGCAGGTTCCTATGGCTACACCTTC
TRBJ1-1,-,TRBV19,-,CASTLENTEAFF,TGTGCCAGTACATTGGAGAACACTGAAGCTTTCTTT
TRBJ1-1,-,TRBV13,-,CASSSTRVLNTEAFF,TGTGCCAGCAGCTCTACGAGGGTTCTGAACACTGAAGCTTTCTTT
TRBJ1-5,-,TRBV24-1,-,CATSDPGPRNQPQHF,TGTGCCACCAGTGATCCGGGCCCCCGCAATCAGCCCCAGCATTTT
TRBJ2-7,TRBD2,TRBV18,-,CASSPQLGGDYSYEQYF,TGTGCCAGCTCACCCCAATTGGGAGGGGACTATTCCTACGAGCAGTACTTC
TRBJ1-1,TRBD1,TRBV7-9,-,CASSFTGGMNTEAFF,TGTGCCAGCAGCTTTACAGGGGGCATGAACACTGAAGCTTTCTTT
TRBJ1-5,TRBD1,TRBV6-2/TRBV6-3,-,CASSYSNRGDQPQHF,TGTGCCAGCAGTTATTCGAACAGGGGCGATCAGCCCCAGCATTTT
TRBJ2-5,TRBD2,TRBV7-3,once,CASSIASGEETQYF,TGTGCCAGCAGCATCGCTAGCGGGGAAGAGACCCAGTACTTC